This T cell receptor (beta chain) was captured in a study of blood T cell repertoires in COVID-19. Study at large: Spain, Italy and the United States supplied samples that represented acute and convalescent COVID-19. Nucleic acid was either cDNA or gDNA, and it came from T cells, B-cell-depleted T cells, or PBMCs.

Trimming cost V 2 bases and J 4 bases, with 17 bases left between them. Germline V CDR1 and CDR2: MDHEN, SYDVKM. There are 16 residues in the CDR3. Original handling: Reference gene primers were amplified, and this amplification served to estimate nucleated cell counts. TCRdb's table, derived via immunoSEQ multiplex PCR, lists solely in-frame clones and lacks some. V and J calls and clone size come straight from that table; D and trimming were deduced from the DNA. The sample includes about 150,000 clones, around four fifths of them seen just once. The rearrangement joins TRBV28 to TRBJ2-5; D might be TRBD1 (6 bases). The sample comprised peripheral blood. This sequence was found in a man in his 60s who had recovered from COVID-19. The chain's CDR3 is CASSLRGHLNGETQYF. DNA of the CDR3: TGTGCCAGCAGTTTAAGGGGACACCTAAATGGAGAGACCCAGTACTTC.